A selection of T cell receptor beta chains follows, all from one sample in a study of OX40 agonist ivuxolimab in advanced cancers. Method: immunoSEQ multiplex PCR; TCRdb's copy keeps in-frame clones and lacks some. The top ten hold 15% to 20% of the sample, which has about 23,000 clones, around 77% seen once. The sequences come from CD4+ or CD8+ T cells sorted from blood, collected in a trial of the OX40 agonist ivuxolimab. All receptors come from an adult with an advanced solid tumor such as melanoma, head and neck, liver or kidney cancer. The CDR3 runs from the conserved cysteine through the conserved F or W. D genes are given only for firm matches. Only part of the rows carry a size: once, few, many, or a class if the clone is expanded.

V,J,D,size,DNA,CDR3
TRBV5-6,TRBJ2-5,-,-,TGTGCCAGCAGCTCTCTCCCGGACCTCGAAGAGACCCAGTACTTC,CASSSLPDLEETQYF
TRBV7-9,TRBJ2-7,-,-,TGTGCCAGCAGTTTTGACAGTACCTACGAGCAGTACTTC,CASSFDSTYEQYF
TRBV9,TRBJ2-3,TRBD2,-,TGTGCCAGCAGCGTTAGCGGGGGCGGGGCAGATACGCAGTATTTT,CASSVSGGGADTQYF
TRBV4-1,TRBJ1-2,-,-,TGCGCCAGCAGCCCGATTTCAGGGGACCATGGCTACACCTTC,CASSPISGDHGYTF
TRBV4-3,TRBJ2-2,-,-,TGCGCCAGCAGCCCCTTTGATGGGGTCACCGGGGAGCTGTTTTTT,CASSPFDGVTGELFF
TRBV5-4,TRBJ2-2,TRBD2,-,TGTGCCAGCAGCCCGGGGAGGGATCCGAACACCGGGGAGCTGTTTTTT,CASSPGRDPNTGELFF
TRBV11-2,TRBJ2-3,TRBD2,-,TGTGCCAGCAGCCCTAGAGCTAGCGGGGGGCCCACAGATACGCAGTATTTT,CASSPRASGGPTDTQYF
TRBV9,TRBJ2-1,-,-,TGTGCCAGCAGCTCCCTTAGGGGGGCGTACTCCTACAATGAGCAGTTCTTC,CASSSLRGAYSYNEQFF
TRBV6-5,TRBJ2-3,-,-,TGTGCCAGCAGTTACGTGGGGGTCGATACGCAGTATTTT,CASSYVGVDTQYF
TRBV29-1,TRBJ2-7,-,-,TGCAGCGTGTCACCCACTAGTAAACCGAACTACGAGCAGTACTTC,CSVSPTSKPNYEQYF
TRBV19,TRBJ2-2,-,few,TGTGCCAGTAGGCTGGGAGCCGGGGAGCTGTTTTTT,CASRLGAGELFF
TRBV7-6,TRBJ1-1,-,-,TGTGCCAGCAGCTCCACCGAGTACATGAACACTGAAGCTTTCTTT,CASSSTEYMNTEAFF
TRBV9,TRBJ1-1,-,-,TGTGCCAGCAGCGGGAACAGGGTTGGGGCTTTCTTT,CASSGNRVGAFF
TRBV11-2,TRBJ1-2,-,few,TGTGCCAGCAGCTTAGGGGCAGGCTATGGCTACACCTTC,CASSLGAGYGYTF
TRBV27,TRBJ1-1,-,-,TGTGCCAGCAGCACCGCCGGGAGGGGGAGTGGAATGAACACTGAAGCTTTCTTT,CASSTAGRGSGMNTEAFF
TRBV19,TRBJ2-5,-,-,TGTGCCAGCAGCGCAGGGGCCGAGACCCAGTACTTC,CASSAGAETQYF
TRBV7-6,TRBJ1-4,-,medium-sized,TGTGCCAGCAGTCCAGAGCCCGGGGCGGATGAAAAACTGTTTTTT,CASSPEPGADEKLFF
TRBV7-3,TRBJ2-1,-,-,TGTGCCAGCAGCTTAACCCTCAATGAGCAGTTCTTC,CASSLTLNEQFF
TRBV27,TRBJ2-3,-,-,TGTGCCAGCAGTCCCCTGGCATCCCTGCCTGATACGCAGTATTTT,CASSPLASLPDTQYF